These 5 T cell receptor beta chains came from one sample sequenced in a study of T cells after yellow fever vaccination. TCRdb independently ran MiXCR on the 5' RACE reads; one entry per CDR3 protein. The data hold approximately 300,000 distinct CDR3 sequences, with around 11% observed a single time. The sequencing used CD4+ T cells sorted from PBMCs, collected 45 days after the yellow fever booster vaccination. Every receptor here comes from a man between 18 and 35 years old who received the YFV17D yellow fever vaccine.

The chain uses TRBV20-1 and TRBJ2-5; D unresolved. The CDR3 is made up of 11 amino acids. Trimming shortened V by 0 bases and J by 5 bases, and 4 bases separated the two germline ends. Germline V gives CDR1 DFQATT, CDR2 SNEGSKA (reference sequence). CDR3 nucleotide sequence: TGCAGTGCTAGAGATCGGGAGACCCAGTACTTC. Translated, it gives CSARDRETQYF.

The table lists this clonotype with a few counts. The genes are TRBV6-2 or TRBV6-3 and TRBJ1-1, with 8 bases fitting TRBD1. This CDR3 comprises 12 residues. Trimming at V came to 6 bases and at J to 5 bases, leaving 2 bases not matched to a gene. CDR1 is MNHEY, CDR2 SVGEGT, per germline. This CDR3 is CASSRGLTEAFF. The CDR3, as DNA: TGTGCCAGCAGCAGGGGGCTTACTGAAGCTTTCTTT.

This clonotype has a handful of counts. This chain connects TRBV7-9 to TRBJ2-7; 8 nucleotides match TRBD2. The germline CDR1 and CDR2 sequences are SEHNR and FQNEAQ (reference sequence). The CDR3 extends over 13 amino acids. Trimming removed 6 bases from V and 9 bases from J; junction bases left unmatched: 10. The CDR3 protein is CASSPGTRGTQYV. The CDR3 DNA is TGTGCCAGCAGTCCCGGGACTAGGGGGACGCAGTACGTC.

In this sample, this clonotype turned up a few times. The chain uses TRBV29-1 and TRBJ1-1, with D possibly being TRBD1 (6 bases). Germline V gene lookup returns CDR1 SQVTM and CDR2 ANQGSEA. Trimming pared 2 bases from V and 5 bases from J, leaving 15 bases between. This CDR3 region has 14 residues. CDR3 sequence (DNA): TGCAGCGTTGAAACTCTGCGGGGGGCAACTGAAGCTTTCTTT. Encoded protein: CSVETLRGATEAFF. Combining the CDR3 with reference TRBV29-1 and TRBJ1-1 gives the whole variable domain SAVISQKPSRDICQRGTSLTIQCQVDSQVTMMFWYRQQPGQSLTLIATANQGSEATYESGFVIDKFPISRPNLTFSTLTVSNMSPEDSSIYLCSVETLRGATEAFFGQGTRLTVV.

This clonotype has just a few counts. The gene calls are TRBV6-5 and TRBJ2-5, with D possibly TRBD2 on 6 matching bases. Germline V lookup: CDR1 MNHEY, CDR2 SVGAGI. Trimming took 2 bases from V and 5 from J, leaving 12 bases between them. The length of the CDR3 is 14 residues. The CDR3 protein is CASSYALAVETQYF. CDR3 bases: TGTGCCAGCAGTTACGCACTAGCCGTGGAGACCCAGTACTTC.